This T cell receptor (beta chain) derives from a study of blood T cell repertoires in COVID-19. This clone was seen only a few times. Data came from immunoSEQ multiplex PCR; TCRdb stores just in-frame clones and leaves some out. The table includes some 150,000 clones, roughly 86% detected once. Germline assignment: CDR1 SQVTM and CDR2 ANQGSEA. This CDR3 is 13 amino acids long. V shed 4 bases, J shed 3 bases, and the junction held 5 bases outside the gene matches. The origin of this receptor is an older man with acute or convalescent COVID-19. Sequencing was done on a sample of peripheral blood. The chain couples TRBV29-1 to TRBJ1-1, with 7 bases matching TRBD1. The CDR3 sequence: CSVATGHDTEAFF. The CDR3 nucleotides read TGCAGCGTTGCGACAGGGCACGACACTGAAGCTTTCTTT.